Listed below are T cell receptor beta chains from one sample, sequenced in a study of response to subunit inactivated influenza vaccine. TCRdb called the RT-PCR reads again in MiXCR, with one record for every CDR3 protein. The table includes 450,000 to 550,000 distinct CDR3 sequences, less than 30% detected once. Sequenced here: CD4+ T cells sorted from PBMCs, sampled 5 to 6 days after vaccination. Receptors were obtained from a man over 45 who received an inactivated influenza vaccine. The CDR3 runs from the conserved cysteine through the conserved F or W. The D gene is left open where the match is weak. Where a row states a size, it is once, few, many or the class of an expanded clone; other rows omit it.

J,V,D,size,DNA,CDR3
TRBJ2-7,TRBV29-1,TRBD2,.,TGCAGCGTTGGACTCCGACTAGCGGCAAGCTCCTACGAGCAGTACTTC,CSVGLRLAASSYEQYF
TRBJ1-6,TRBV20-1,.,.,TGCAGTGCTAGAGATGCGGGGAATTCACCCCTCCACTTT,CSARDAGNSPLHF
TRBJ2-1,TRBV10-3,TRBD2,once,TGTGCCATCAGTCGAAGCGGGAGCTACAATGAGCAGTTCTTC,CAISRSGSYNEQFF
TRBJ1-4,TRBV12-3/TRBV12-4,.,.,TGTGCCAGCAGTTTAGGGGGCGGGAACGGAAAACTGTTTTTT,CASSLGGGNGKLFF
TRBJ2-7,TRBV5-6,TRBD1,.,TGTGCCAGCAGCTTTAGGACAGGGTCTTTCTACGAGCAGTACTTC,CASSFRTGSFYEQYF
TRBJ2-3,TRBV5-1,.,few,TGCGCCAGCAGCTCCGGACACCGTGACACAGATACGCAGTATTTT,CASSSGHRDTDTQYF
TRBJ2-1,TRBV20-1,.,.,TGCAGTGCTAGCCCCGACGGTTTTTCCTCCTACAATGAGCAGTTCTTC,CSASPDGFSSYNEQFF
TRBJ1-4,TRBV3-1,TRBD1,.,TGTGCCAGCAGCCAGACCATCGGGACAGGGGAGGAAAAACTGTTTTTT,CASSQTIGTGEEKLFF
TRBJ1-1,TRBV6-2/TRBV6-3,.,.,TGTGCCACCAGGCTGCCTGGGAACACTGAAGCTTTCTTT,CATRLPGNTEAFF
TRBJ1-1,TRBV12-3/TRBV12-4,.,few,TGTGCCAGCAGCTTTACGTCGCGGGGCGGCACTGAAGCTTTCTTT,CASSFTSRGGTEAFF
TRBJ1-5,TRBV6-2/TRBV6-3,.,.,TGTGCCAGCAGCCTTGGATTCAGGTCAAATCAGCCCCAGCATTTT,CASSLGFRSNQPQHF
TRBJ2-7,TRBV5-1,.,few,TGCGCCAGCAGCTTGGGGGGGTTTAGGGACGAGCAGTACTTC,CASSLGGFRDEQYF
TRBJ1-5,TRBV3-1,.,few,TGTGCCAGCAGCCAAACGGGGCTAAATCAGCCCCAGCATTTT,CASSQTGLNQPQHF
TRBJ2-2,TRBV27,TRBD1,.,TGTGCCATACCGGGACAGGGGTGCACCGGGGAGCTGTTTTTT,CAIPGQGCTGELFF
TRBJ1-3,TRBV5-1,.,.,TGCGCCAGCAGCTTGAGGGCAGGGACTGGAAACACCATATATTTT,CASSLRAGTGNTIYF
TRBJ2-5,TRBV6-2/TRBV6-3,TRBD2,.,TGTGCCACCATAAGACTAGCGGGAGAAGAGACCCAGTACTTC,CATIRLAGEETQYF
TRBJ1-4,TRBV27,.,.,TGTGCCAGCAGTTTATCTAGGACACCAACTAATGAAAAACTGTTTTTT,CASSLSRTPTNEKLFF
TRBJ2-3,TRBV7-6,TRBD2,few,TGTGCCAGCAGCTTAGCAGGACTAGCGGGGTCTAGCACAGATACGCAGTATTTT,CASSLAGLAGSSTDTQYF
TRBJ2-2,TRBV15,.,.,TGTGCCACCAGCGACCGGACCAAAAACACCGGGGAGCTGTTTTTT,CATSDRTKNTGELFF
TRBJ2-7,TRBV7-2,.,.,TGTGCCAGCAGCTTAGGTGGGGTTAGCTCCTACGAGCAGTACTTC,CASSLGGVSSYEQYF
TRBJ2-7,TRBV6-6,.,few,TGTGCCAGCAGTCCAAGGACAGTGCAGTACTTC,CASSPRTVQYF
TRBJ2-1,TRBV5-1,TRBD1,few,TGCGCCAGCAGCTTGGGGACAGGGGTTTACAATGAGCAGTTCTTC,CASSLGTGVYNEQFF
TRBJ2-1,TRBV7-9,.,few,TGTGCCAGCAGCCCCGGAGGAGGCAGACCGTTCTTC,CASSPGGGRPFF
TRBJ2-7,TRBV5-8,.,.,TGTGCCATCAGCGCCAGGGTTCCCCACGAGCAGTACTTC,CAISARVPHEQYF
TRBJ2-2,TRBV6-5,.,few,TGTGCCAGCAGTCACCGGGACCGAGGCGGGGAGCTGTTTTTT,CASSHRDRGGELFF
TRBJ2-1,TRBV7-8,.,.,TGTGCCAGCAGCTTAGCGTTGGGAGGAGTGAATGAGCAGTTCTTC,CASSLALGGVNEQFF
TRBJ2-5,TRBV14,.,.,TGTGCCAGCAGCCCCTATGGGGAGTCTCCACAAGAGACCCAGTACTTC,CASSPYGESPQETQYF
TRBJ1-5,TRBV12-3/TRBV12-4,TRBD1,many,TGTGCCAGCAGTTCGGGGACAGGGCGGAATCAGCCCCAGCATTTT,CASSSGTGRNQPQHF
TRBJ1-1,TRBV7-9,.,few,TGTGCCAGCAGCTTAGACAGTACTGAAGCTTTCTTT,CASSLDSTEAFF
TRBJ2-5,TRBV15,TRBD1,once,TGTGCCACCAGCAGAAACCAGGGGGCCGGTGAGACCCAGTACTTC,CATSRNQGAGETQYF
TRBJ2-3,TRBV5-6,.,.,TGTGCCAGCAGCCGACGGAGACTGCTCACAGATACGCAGTATTTT,CASSRRRLLTDTQYF
TRBJ2-1,TRBV5-5,.,.,TGTGCCAGCAGACACGTTGGGGGTGCCCGCTACAATGAGCAGTTCTTC,CASRHVGGARYNEQFF
TRBJ2-2,TRBV5-1,.,few,TGCGCCAGCAGCCCGCATTCCACGAACACCGGGGAGCTGTTTTTT,CASSPHSTNTGELFF
TRBJ2-3,TRBV12-3/TRBV12-4,.,.,TGTGCCAGCAGTTTAGGCGGGGGCCCTAGCACAGATACGCAGTATTTT,CASSLGGGPSTDTQYF
TRBJ2-5,TRBV29-1,.,few,TGCAGCGTTGTCGTTTTGACCCAGTACTTC,CSVVVLTQYF
TRBJ2-2,TRBV5-6,TRBD1,.,TGTGCCAGCAGTTATGCCGGGACAGGGACGGCCGGGGAGCTGTTTTTT,CASSYAGTGTAGELFF
TRBJ2-7,TRBV4-3,.,.,TGCGCCAGCAGCCCATCCTCAGACTCCTACGAGCAGTACTTC,CASSPSSDSYEQYF
TRBJ2-5,TRBV9,.,.,TGTGCCAGCAGCGTAGATCCAGTCCTCCAAGAGACCCAGTACTTC,CASSVDPVLQETQYF
TRBJ2-3,TRBV20-1,.,.,TGCAGTGCTACCCCGCCCCAGGGGTTGGCGGATACGCAGTATTTT,CSATPPQGLADTQYF
TRBJ2-4,TRBV4-2,.,.,TGTGCCAGCAGCCAAGACTTTCGGACAGTTGCAGCCAAAAACATTCAGTACTTC,CASSQDFRTVAAKNIQYF
TRBJ2-5,TRBV11-2,TRBD1,many,TGTGCCAGCAGCTTCGGGACAGGGGGCCGGGAGACCCAGTACTTC,CASSFGTGGRETQYF
TRBJ2-3,TRBV10-3,TRBD1,.,TGTGCCATCAGTGAGAGGACAGGGGGCACAGATACGCAGTATTTT,CAISERTGGTDTQYF